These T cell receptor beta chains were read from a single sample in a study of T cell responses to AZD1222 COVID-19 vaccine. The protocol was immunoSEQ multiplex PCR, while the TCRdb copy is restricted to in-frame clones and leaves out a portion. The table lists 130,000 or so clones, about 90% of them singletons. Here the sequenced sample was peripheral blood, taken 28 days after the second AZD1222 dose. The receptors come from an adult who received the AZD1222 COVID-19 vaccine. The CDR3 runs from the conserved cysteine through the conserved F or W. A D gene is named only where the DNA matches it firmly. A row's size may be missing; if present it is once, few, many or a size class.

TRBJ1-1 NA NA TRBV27 TGTGCCAGCAGTTTTCTCATGAACACTGAAGCTTTCTTT CASSFLMNTEAFF
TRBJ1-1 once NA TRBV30 TGTGCCTGGAGCCGACAGGAGGACACTGAAGCTTTCTTT CAWSRQEDTEAFF
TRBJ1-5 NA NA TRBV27 TGTGCCAGCAGTCCCCGACAGGCGTATAGCAATCAGCCCCAGCATTTT CASSPRQAYSNQPQHF
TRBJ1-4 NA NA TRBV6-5 TGTGCCAGCAGTTACTCGAGTAGGCCGGAGGCGGAAAAACTGTTTTTT CASSYSSRPEAEKLFF
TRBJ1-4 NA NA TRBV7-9 TGTGCCAGCAAGGCCGGTTTTAATGAAAAACTGTTTTTT CASKAGFNEKLFF
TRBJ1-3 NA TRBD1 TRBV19 TGTGCCAGTAGGGACAGGGAGGCTGGAAACACCATATATTTT CASRDREAGNTIYF
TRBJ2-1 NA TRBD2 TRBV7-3 TGTGCCAGCAGCACCGGACTAGCGGGGTTTGATGAGCAGTTCTTC CASSTGLAGFDEQFF
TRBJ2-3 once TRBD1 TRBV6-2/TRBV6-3 TGTGCCAGCAGTAAACTAATGGACAGGGCAGGAGATACGCAGTATTTT CASSKLMDRAGDTQYF
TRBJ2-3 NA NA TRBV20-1 TGCAGTGCTAGTAAGGGGGACGTAGATACGCAGTATTTT CSASKGDVDTQYF
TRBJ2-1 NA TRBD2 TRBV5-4 TGTGCCAGCAGCTTGGCCGGAGCGGGAGGTGGCTACAATGAGCAGTTCTTC CASSLAGAGGGYNEQFF
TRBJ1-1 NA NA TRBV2 TGTGCCAGCAGTGAAGCGCTGGCGGTGGGCTTATTTGAAGCTTTCTTT CASSEALAVGLFEAFF
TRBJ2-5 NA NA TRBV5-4 TGTGCCAGCGGACCGAGGGAAGAGACCCAGTACTTC CASGPREETQYF
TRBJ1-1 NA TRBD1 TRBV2 TGTGCCAGCAGTTTACAGGGGCTAGGGACTGAAGCTTTCTTT CASSLQGLGTEAFF
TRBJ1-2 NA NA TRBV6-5 TGTGCCAGCAGTTACTCCTATGGCTACACCTTC CASSYSYGYTF
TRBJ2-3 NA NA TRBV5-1 TGCGCCAGCAGCCCCGGGTTGATGGGAGGCACAGATACGCAGTATTTT CASSPGLMGGTDTQYF
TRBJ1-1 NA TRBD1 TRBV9 TGTGCCAGCAGCGTAGGACAGGGGTGGGCCACTGAAGCTTTCTTT CASSVGQGWATEAFF
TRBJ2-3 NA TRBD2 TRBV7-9 TGTGCCAGCAGCTCGCAGCGGGGGGGCGTTCCTAGCACAGATACGCAGTATTTT CASSSQRGGVPSTDTQYF
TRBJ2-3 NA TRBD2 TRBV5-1 TGCGCCAGCAGCCAGACTAGCGGGGAGGGTACGCAGTATTTT CASSQTSGEGTQYF
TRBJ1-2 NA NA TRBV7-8 TGTGCCAGCAGCTTTCGATTTGGGAGGGATTACACCTTC CASSFRFGRDYTF
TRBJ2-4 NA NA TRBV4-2 TGTGCCAGCAGCCAAGATTTGGGGGCAGACATTCAGTACTTC CASSQDLGADIQYF
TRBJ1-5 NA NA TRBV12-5 TGTGCTAGTGCGGGACTCCAAGGGGATCAGCCCCAGCATTTT CASAGLQGDQPQHF
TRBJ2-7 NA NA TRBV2 TGTGCCAGCCAGGACTTGTGGGCCTACGAGCAGTACTTC CASQDLWAYEQYF
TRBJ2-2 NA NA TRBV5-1 TGCGCCAGCAGCTTGGGGATCCCCCCCGGGGAGCTGTTTTTT CASSLGIPPGELFF
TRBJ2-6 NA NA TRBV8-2 TGTGGCAAGCAAGTACAAAGTCGGGCCAACGTCCTGACTTTC CGKQVQSRANVLTF
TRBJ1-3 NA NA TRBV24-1 TGTGCCACCAGTGACACACACTCTGGAAACACCATATATTTT CATSDTHSGNTIYF
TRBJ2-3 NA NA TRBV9 TGTGCCAGCAGCGTAGCGGGGGATTCTACAGATACGCAGTATTTT CASSVAGDSTDTQYF
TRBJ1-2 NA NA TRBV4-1 TGCGCCAGCAGCTCCCCCACGCGGCGGATAAGGGATAGGTATGGCTACACCTTC CASSSPTRRIRDRYGYTF
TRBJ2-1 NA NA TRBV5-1 TGCGCCAGCAGCTTGGATGGTGAGGGCTACAATGAGCAGTTCTTC CASSLDGEGYNEQFF
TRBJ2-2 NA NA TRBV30 TGTGCCTGGAGTCAGGGACCTTCCCCCGGGGAGCTGTTTTTT CAWSQGPSPGELFF
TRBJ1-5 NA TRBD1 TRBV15 TGTGCCACCAGCAGAAGAGGGGGCCCTCAGCCCCAGCATTTT CATSRRGGPQPQHF
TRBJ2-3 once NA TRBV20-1 TGCAGTGCTTTCCTAGGGAATACGCAGTATTTT CSAFLGNTQYF
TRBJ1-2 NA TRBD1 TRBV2 TGTGCCAGCAGGACAGGGGACTATGGCTACACCTTC CASRTGDYGYTF
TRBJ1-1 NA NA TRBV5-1 TGCGCCAGCTCCCCGGGGGGGACTGAAGCTTTCTTT CASSPGGTEAFF
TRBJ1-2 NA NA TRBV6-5 TGTGCCAGCAGTACCAGGGGAAACTATGGCTACACCTTC CASSTRGNYGYTF
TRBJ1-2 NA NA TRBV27 TGTGCCAGCAGTTTATGGGGCGGGGGTGATGGCTACACCTTC CASSLWGGGDGYTF
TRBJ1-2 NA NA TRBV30 TGTGCCTGGTCTTACGGACAGTTTCCTCGGAATGGCTACACCTTC CAWSYGQFPRNGYTF
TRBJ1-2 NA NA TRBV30 TGTGCCTGGAGGGGGGCCAGGTCTAACTATGGCTACACCTTC CAWRGARSNYGYTF
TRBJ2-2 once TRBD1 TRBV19 TGTGCCAGTAGTATAAGGACAGGGGCCGGGGAGCTGTTTTTT CASSIRTGAGELFF
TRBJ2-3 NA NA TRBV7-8 TGTGCCAGCAGCTTAGCCTCGTATAGCACAGATACGCAGTATTTT CASSLASYSTDTQYF
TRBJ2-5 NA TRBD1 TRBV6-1 TGTGCCAGCAGTCGGCCGGGACAGGGGGAAGAGACCCAGTACTTC CASSRPGQGEETQYF
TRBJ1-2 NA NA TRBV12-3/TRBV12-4 TGTGCCAGCAGTTGGGACCCAAACTATGGCTACACCTTC CASSWDPNYGYTF
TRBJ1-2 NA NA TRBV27 TGTGCCAGCACTCCCGTCGGCAGGTTGTTAGCTAACTATGGCTACACCTTC CASTPVGRLLANYGYTF
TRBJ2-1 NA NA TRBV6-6 TGTGCCAGCAGTTACACGGCGACCTACAATGAGCAGTTCTTC CASSYTATYNEQFF
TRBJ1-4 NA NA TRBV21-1 TGTGCCAGCAGCAAACGGACAACAACTAATGAAAAACTGTTTTTT CASSKRTTTNEKLFF
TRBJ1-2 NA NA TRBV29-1 TGCAGCGCCCGGCAACAGGCTAACTATGGCTACACCTTC CSARQQANYGYTF